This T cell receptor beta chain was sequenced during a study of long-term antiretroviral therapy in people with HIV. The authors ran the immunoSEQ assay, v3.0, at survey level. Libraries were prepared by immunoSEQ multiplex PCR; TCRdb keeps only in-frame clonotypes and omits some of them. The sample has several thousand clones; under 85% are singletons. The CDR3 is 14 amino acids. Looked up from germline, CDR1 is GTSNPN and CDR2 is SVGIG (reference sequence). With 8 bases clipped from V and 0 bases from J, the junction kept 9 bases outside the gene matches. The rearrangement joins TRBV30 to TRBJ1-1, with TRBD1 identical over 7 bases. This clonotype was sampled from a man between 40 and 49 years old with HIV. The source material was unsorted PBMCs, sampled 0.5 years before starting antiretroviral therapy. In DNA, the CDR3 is TGTGCCACCTACAGGGGATCTATGAACACTGAAGCTTTCTTT. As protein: CATYRGSMNTEAFF.